The subject of this entry is one T cell receptor beta chain. The antigen is unknown. At one of its ends the junction is not consistent with the germline gene, which may arise from a read error. A modified ARM-PCR protocol with three rounds of nested PCR amplified TCRbeta. MiXCR, run by TCRdb on the multiplex PCR reads, gives a single entry per CDR3 protein. The sample records about 110,000 distinct CDR3 sequences, around 75% being singletons. The sample is drawn from a study of tumor and adjacent non-tumor tissue in lung cancer. Findings of the study overall: In normal lung, the top 100 clones were significantly more dominant than in tumor. TCR diversity was significantly greater in tumor than normal lung tissue.

The template was RNA from unsorted bulk tissue. The receptor was isolated from a woman aged 60-75 years with non-small cell lung cancer. Sequenced material: lung tumor tissue.

CDR3 nucleotides: TGTGCCAGCAGCACAAACAGGTATGAAGATGTCTTT. It is translated as CASSTNRYEDVF. This chain uses TRBV28 with TRBJ1-1; perhaps TRBD1 as D (5 bases). The CDR3 has 12 amino acids. Germline CDR1 and CDR2: MDHEN and SYDVKM. Based on the CDR3 plus reference TRBV28 and TRBJ1-1, the full variable domain is DVKVTQSSRYLVKRTGEKVFLECVQDMDHENMFWYRQDPGLGLRLIYFSYDVKMKEKGDIPEGYSVSREKKERFSLILESASTNQTSMYLCASSTNRYEDVFGQGTRLTVV.